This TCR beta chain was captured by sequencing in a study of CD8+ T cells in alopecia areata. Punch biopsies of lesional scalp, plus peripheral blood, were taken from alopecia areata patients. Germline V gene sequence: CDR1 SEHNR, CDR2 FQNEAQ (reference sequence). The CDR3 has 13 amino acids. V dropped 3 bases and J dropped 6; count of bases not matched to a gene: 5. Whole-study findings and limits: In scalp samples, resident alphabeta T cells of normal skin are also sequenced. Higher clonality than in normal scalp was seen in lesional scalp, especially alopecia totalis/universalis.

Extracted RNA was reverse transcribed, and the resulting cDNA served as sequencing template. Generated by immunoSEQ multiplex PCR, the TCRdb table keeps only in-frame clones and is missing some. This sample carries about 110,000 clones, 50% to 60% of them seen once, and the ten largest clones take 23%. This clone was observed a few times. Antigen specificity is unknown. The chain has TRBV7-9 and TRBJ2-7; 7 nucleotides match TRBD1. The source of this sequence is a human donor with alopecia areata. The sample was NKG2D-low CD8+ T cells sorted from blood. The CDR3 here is CASSLGQFPEQYF. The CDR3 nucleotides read TGTGCCAGCAGCTTGGGACAGTTTCCCGAGCAGTACTTC.